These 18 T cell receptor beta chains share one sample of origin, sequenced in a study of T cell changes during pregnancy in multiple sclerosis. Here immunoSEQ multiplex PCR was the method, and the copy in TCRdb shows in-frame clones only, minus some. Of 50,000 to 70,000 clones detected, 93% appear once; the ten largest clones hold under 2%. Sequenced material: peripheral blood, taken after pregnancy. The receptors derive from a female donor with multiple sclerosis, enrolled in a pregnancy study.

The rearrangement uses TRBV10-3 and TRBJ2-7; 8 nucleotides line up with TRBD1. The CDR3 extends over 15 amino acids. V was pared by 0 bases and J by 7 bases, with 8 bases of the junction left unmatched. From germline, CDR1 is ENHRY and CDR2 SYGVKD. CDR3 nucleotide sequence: TGTGCCATCAGTGAGTCTAGGACAGGGATGTGGGAGCAGTACTTC. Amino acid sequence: CAISESRTGMWEQYF.

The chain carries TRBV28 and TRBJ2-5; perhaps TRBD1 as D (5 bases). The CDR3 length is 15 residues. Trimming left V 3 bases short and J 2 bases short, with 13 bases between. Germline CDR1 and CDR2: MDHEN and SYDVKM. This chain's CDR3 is CASSFIGQGQETQYF. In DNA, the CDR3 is TGTGCCAGCAGTTTCATTGGGCAGGGACAAGAGACCCAGTACTTC.

CDR3 bases: TGTGCCAGCAGCGTCGGACAGGGGGTATACTATGGCTACACCTTC. Its protein product is CASSVGQGVYYGYTF. This chain links TRBV9 with TRBJ1-2; 10 bases match TRBD1. V dropped 2 bases and J dropped 3; count of bases not matched to a gene: 4. This CDR3 has 15 amino acids. CDR1 is SGDLS, CDR2 YYNGEE, per germline. Full variable domain (outside the CDR3, taken from reference TRBV9 and TRBJ1-2): DSGVTQTPKHLITATGQRVTLRCSPRSGDLSVYWYQQSLDQGLQFLIQYYNGEERAKGNILERFSAQQFPDLHSELNLSSLELGDSALYFCASSVGQGVYYGYTFGSGTRLTVV.

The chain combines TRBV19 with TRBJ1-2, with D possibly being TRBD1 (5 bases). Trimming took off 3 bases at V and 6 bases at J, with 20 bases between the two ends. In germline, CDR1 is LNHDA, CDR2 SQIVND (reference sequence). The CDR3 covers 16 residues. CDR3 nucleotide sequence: TGTGCCAGTAGTATTATGAGAATGGAGGGGAAGGATGGCTACACCTTC. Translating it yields CASSIMRMEGKDGYTF.

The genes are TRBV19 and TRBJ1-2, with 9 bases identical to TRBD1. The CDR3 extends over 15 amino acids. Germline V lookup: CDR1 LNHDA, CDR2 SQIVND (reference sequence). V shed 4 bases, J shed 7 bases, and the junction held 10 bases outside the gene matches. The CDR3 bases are TGTGCCAGTAGTAATACAGGGGGCCGGGTCTTTGGCTACACCTTC. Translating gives CASSNTGGRVFGYTF. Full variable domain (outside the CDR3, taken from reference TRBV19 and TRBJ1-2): DGGITQSPKYLFRKEGQNVTLSCEQNLNHDAMYWYRQDPGQGLRLIYYSQIVNDFQKGDIAEGYSVSREKKESFPLTVTSAQKNPTAFYLCASSNTGGRVFGYTFGSGTRLTVV.

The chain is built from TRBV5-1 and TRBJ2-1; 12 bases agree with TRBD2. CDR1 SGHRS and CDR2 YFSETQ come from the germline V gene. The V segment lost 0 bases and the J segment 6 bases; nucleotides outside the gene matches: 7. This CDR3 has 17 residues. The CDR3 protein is CASSLASLAGGANEQFF. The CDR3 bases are TGCGCCAGCAGCTTGGCCTCCCTAGCGGGAGGGGCCAATGAGCAGTTCTTC.

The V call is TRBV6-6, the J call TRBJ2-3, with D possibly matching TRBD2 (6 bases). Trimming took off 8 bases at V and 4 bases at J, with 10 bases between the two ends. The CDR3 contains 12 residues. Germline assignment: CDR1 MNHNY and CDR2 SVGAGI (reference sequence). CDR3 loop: CASGGNSDTQYF. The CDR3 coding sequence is TGTGCCAGCGGGGGGAATTCAGATACGCAGTATTTT.

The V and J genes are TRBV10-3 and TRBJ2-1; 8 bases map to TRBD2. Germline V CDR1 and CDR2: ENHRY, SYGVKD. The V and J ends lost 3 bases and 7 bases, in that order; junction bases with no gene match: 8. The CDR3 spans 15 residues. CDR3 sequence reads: CAISDAGGLINEQFF. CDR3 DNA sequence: TGTGCCATCAGTGACGCGGGGGGCTTGATAAATGAGCAGTTCTTC.

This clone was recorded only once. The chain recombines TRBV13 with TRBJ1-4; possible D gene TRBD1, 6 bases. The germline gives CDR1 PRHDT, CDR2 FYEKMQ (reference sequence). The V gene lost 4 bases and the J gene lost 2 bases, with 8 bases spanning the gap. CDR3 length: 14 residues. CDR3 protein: CASSYRVTNEKLFF. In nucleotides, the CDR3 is TGTGCCAGCAGCTACAGGGTCACTAATGAAAAACTGTTTTTT. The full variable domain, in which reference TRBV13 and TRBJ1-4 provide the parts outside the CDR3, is AAGVIQSPRHLIKEKRETATLKCYPIPRHDTVYWYQQGPGQDPQFLISFYEKMQSDKGSIPDRFSAQQFSDYHSELNMSSLELGDSALYFCASSYRVTNEKLFFGSGTQLSVL.

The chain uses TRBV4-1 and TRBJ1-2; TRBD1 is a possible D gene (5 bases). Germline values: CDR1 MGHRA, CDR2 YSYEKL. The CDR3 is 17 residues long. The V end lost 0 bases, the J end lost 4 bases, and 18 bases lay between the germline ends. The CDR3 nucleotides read TGCGCCAGCAGCCAAGAAGGGGTAGGGGCCCTTGGCTATGGCTACACCTTC. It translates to CASSQEGVGALGYGYTF.

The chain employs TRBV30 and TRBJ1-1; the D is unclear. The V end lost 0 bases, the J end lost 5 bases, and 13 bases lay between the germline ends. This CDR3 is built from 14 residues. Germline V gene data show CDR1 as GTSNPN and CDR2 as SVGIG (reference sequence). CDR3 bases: TGTGCCTGGAGTGTAACCCGGGGATGGACTGAAGCTTTCTTT. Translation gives CAWSVTRGWTEAFF.

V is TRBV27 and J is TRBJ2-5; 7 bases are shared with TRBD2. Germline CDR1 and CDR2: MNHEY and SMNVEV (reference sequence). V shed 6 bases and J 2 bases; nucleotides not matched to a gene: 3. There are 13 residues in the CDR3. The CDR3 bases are TGTGCCAGCAGAAGGCGGGGGCAAGAGACCCAGTACTTC. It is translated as CASRRRGQETQYF.

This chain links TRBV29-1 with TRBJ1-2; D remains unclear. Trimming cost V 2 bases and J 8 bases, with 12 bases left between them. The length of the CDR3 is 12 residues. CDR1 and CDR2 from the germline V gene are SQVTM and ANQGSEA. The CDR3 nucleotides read TGCAGCGTTGAAATGTGGGCGGGAGGCTACACCTTC. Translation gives CSVEMWAGGYTF.

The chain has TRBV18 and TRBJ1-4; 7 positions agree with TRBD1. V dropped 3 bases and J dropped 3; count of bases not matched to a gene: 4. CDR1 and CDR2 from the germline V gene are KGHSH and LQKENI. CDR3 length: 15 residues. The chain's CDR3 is CASSPDRTSNEKLFF. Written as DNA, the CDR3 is TGTGCCAGCTCACCGGACAGGACCTCTAATGAAAAACTGTTTTTT. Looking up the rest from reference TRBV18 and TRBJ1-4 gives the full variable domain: NAGVMQNPRHLVRRRGQEARLRCSPMKGHSHVYWYRQLPEEGLKFMVYLQKENIIDESGMPKERFSAEFPKEGPSILRIQQVVRGDSAAYFCASSPDRTSNEKLFFGSGTQLSVL.

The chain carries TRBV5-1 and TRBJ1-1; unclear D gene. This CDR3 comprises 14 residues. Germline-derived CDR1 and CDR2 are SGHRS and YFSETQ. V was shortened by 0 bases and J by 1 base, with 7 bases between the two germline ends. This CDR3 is CASSLGSWNTEAFF. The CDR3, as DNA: TGCGCCAGCAGCTTGGGGAGCTGGAACACTGAAGCTTTCTTT.

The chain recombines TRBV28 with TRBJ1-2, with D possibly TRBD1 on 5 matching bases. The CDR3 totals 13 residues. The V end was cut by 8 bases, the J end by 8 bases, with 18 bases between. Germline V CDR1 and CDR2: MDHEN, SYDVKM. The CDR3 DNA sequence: TGTGCCAGCCTTTTGACCGGGGGACCAGGCTACACCTTC. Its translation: CASLLTGGPGYTF.

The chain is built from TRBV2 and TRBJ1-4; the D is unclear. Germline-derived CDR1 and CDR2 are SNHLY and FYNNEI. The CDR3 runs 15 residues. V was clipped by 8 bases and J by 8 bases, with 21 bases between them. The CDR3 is CASGPGLPTREKLFF. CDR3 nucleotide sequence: TGTGCCAGCGGGCCAGGCCTCCCCACTCGGGAAAAACTGTTTTTT.

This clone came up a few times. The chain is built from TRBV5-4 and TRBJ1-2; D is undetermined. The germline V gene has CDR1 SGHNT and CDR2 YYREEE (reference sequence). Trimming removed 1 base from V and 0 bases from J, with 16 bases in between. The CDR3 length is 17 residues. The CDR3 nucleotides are TGTGCCAGCAGCTTGTCAGCCAGAGCTCGGGCTAACTATGGCTACACCTTC. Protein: CASSLSARARANYGYTF.